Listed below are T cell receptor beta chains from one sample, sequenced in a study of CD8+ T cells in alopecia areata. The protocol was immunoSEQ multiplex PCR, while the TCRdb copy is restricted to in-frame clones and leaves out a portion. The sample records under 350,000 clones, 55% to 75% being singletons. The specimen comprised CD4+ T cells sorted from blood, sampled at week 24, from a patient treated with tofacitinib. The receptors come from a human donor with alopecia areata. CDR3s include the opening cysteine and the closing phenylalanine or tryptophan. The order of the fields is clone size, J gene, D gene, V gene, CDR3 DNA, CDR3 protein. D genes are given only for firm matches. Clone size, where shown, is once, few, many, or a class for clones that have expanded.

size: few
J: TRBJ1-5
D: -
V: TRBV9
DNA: TGTGCCAGCAGCCCGCAGGGGAAGGCTGGTCCCCAGCATTTT
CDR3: CASSPQGKAGPQHF

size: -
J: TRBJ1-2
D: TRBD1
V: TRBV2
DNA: TGTGCCAGCAGGGCCACAGGGGAAGTGGGCTATGGCTACACCTTC
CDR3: CASRATGEVGYGYTF

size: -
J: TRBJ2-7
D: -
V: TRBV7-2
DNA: TGTGCCAGCAGCTTAACAGGGTACGAGCAGTACTTC
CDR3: CASSLTGYEQYF

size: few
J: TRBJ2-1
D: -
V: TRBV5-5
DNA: TGTGCCAGCAGGACCCGAACCGGGACACACAATGAGCAGTTCTTC
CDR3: CASRTRTGTHNEQFF

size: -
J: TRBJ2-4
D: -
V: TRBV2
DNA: TGTGCCAGCAGTGTCCGGGCTAGGTCCGACAAAAACATTCAGTACTTC
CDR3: CASSVRARSDKNIQYF

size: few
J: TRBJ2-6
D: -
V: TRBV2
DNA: TGTGCCAGCCGTCAGGGATCTGGGGCCAACGTCCTGACTTTC
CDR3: CASRQGSGANVLTF

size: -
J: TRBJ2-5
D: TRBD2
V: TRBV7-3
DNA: TGTGCCAGCAGCCTAAGGGGGACTAGCCGGGAGACCCAGTACTTC
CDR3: CASSLRGTSRETQYF

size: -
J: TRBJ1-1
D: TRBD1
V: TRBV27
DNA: TGTGCCAACAGGGGCACTGAAGCTTTCTTT
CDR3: CANRGTEAFF

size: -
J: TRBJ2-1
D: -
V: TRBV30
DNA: TGTGCCTGGAGTCGAGGGACACACAATGAGCAGTTCTTC
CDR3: CAWSRGTHNEQFF

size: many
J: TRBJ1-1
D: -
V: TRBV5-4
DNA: TGTGCCAGCAGCGACAGAGTGAACACTGAAGCTTTCTTT
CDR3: CASSDRVNTEAFF

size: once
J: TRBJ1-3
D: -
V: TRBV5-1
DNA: TGCGCCAGCAGCTTGGAGAGTGGAGTGGAAAACACCATATATTTT
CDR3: CASSLESGVENTIYF

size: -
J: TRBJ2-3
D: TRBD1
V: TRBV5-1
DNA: TGCGCCAGCAGCACACTACAGGGGATTATCACAGATACGCAGTATTTT
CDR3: CASSTLQGIITDTQYF

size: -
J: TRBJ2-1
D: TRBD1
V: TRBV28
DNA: TGTGCCAGCAGTTTAGACAGGGTTCCCAATGAGCAGTTCTTC
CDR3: CASSLDRVPNEQFF

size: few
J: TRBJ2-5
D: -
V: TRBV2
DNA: TGTGCCAGCCGGGACAACCAAGAGACCCAGTACTTC
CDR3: CASRDNQETQYF

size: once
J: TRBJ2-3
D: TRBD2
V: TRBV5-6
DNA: TGTGCCAGCAGCCCACTAGCGGGGGCGACGGGAGATACGCAGTATTTT
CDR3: CASSPLAGATGDTQYF

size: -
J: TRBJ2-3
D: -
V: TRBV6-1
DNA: TGTGCGACGGCGATAACAGATACGCAGTATTTT
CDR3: CATAITDTQYF

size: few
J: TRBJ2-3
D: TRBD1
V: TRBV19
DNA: TGTGCCAGTAGTGCCACAACAGGGGACGCAGATACGCAGTATTTT
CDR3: CASSATTGDADTQYF

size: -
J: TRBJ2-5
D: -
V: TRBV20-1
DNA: TGCAGTGGAGTCGTGGTGGAGACCCAGTACTTC
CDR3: CSGVVVETQYF

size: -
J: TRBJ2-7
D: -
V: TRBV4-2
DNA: TGTGCCAGCAGCCAAGACAGGGCCGGTCGCGTCTACGAGCAGTACTTC
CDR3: CASSQDRAGRVYEQYF

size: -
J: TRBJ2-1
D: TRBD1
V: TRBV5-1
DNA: TGCGCCAGCAGCTTACAGGGGCCCGACAATGAGCAGTTCTTC
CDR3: CASSLQGPDNEQFF

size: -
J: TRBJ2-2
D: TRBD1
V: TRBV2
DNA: TGTGCCAGAGGAACAGGGGGCGAGAGCACCGGGGAGCTGTTTTTT
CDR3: CARGTGGESTGELFF

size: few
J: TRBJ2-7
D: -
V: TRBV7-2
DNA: TGTGCCAGCACAAGGGACTTCGGATCCTACGAGCAGTACTTC
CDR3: CASTRDFGSYEQYF

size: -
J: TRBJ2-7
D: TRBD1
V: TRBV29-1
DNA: TGCAGCGTTATAATGACGTGGGGGACAGGGGGCGGCTACGAGCAGTACTTC
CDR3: CSVIMTWGTGGGYEQYF

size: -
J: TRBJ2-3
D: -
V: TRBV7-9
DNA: TGTGCCAGCAGCTCGGACCCCGAGGGTGATACGCAGTATTTT
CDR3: CASSSDPEGDTQYF

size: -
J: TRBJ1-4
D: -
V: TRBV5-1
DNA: TGCGCCAGCAGCTTCCTCGGGAATGAAAAACTGTTTTTT
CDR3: CASSFLGNEKLFF

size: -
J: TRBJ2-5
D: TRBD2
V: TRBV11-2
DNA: TGTGCCAGCAGCATCCTACACCCCGGGGGGGCAGGAGAGACCCAGTACTTC
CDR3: CASSILHPGGAGETQYF

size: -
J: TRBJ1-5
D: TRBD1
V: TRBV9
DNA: TGTGCCAGCAGTGAAGGACAGGGAAATAGCAATCAGCCCCAGCATTTT
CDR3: CASSEGQGNSNQPQHF

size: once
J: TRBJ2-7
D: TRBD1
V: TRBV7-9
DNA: TGTGCCAGCAGCTTAACAGGGGGCCTCCCCTACGAGCAGTACTTC
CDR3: CASSLTGGLPYEQYF

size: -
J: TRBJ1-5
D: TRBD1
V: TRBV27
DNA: TGTGCCAGCAGGTTGGGACAGGGCGGACCCCAGCATTTT
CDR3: CASRLGQGGPQHF

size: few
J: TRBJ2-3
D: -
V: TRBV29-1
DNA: TGCAGCGTTTCGGACGCTCGCGATACGCAGTATTTT
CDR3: CSVSDARDTQYF

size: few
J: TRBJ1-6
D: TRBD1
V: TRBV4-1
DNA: TGCGCCAGCAGTCGGACAGGGATTAATTCACCCCTCCACTTT
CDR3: CASSRTGINSPLHF

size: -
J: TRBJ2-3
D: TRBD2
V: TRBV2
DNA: TGTGCCAGCAGTGGGCTAGCGGGGGGGCAAGATACGCAGTATTTT
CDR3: CASSGLAGGQDTQYF

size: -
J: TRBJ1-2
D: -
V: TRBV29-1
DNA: TGCAGCGTATACTCGTCCGTCTATGGCTACACCTTC
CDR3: CSVYSSVYGYTF

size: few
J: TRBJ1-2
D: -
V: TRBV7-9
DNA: TGTGCCAGCAGCCTCCGGTGGGTTGATGGCTACACCTTC
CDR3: CASSLRWVDGYTF

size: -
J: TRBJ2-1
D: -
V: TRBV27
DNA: TGTGCCACCGTTCCCAGACATGACGAGCAGTTCTTC
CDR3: CATVPRHDEQFF

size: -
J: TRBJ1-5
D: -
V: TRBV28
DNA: TGTGCCAGCAGTCCTTTGGTTCCGGAGGGCAATCAGCCCCAGCATTTT
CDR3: CASSPLVPEGNQPQHF

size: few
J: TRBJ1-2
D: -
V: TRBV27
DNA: TGTGCCAGCAGTTCTTGGTGGCTCTATGGCTACACCTTC
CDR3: CASSSWWLYGYTF

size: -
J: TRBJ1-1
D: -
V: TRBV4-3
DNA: TGCGCCAGCAGCCAAATCCCCCAGGTTTCAGGGACTGAAGCTTTCTTT
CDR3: CASSQIPQVSGTEAFF

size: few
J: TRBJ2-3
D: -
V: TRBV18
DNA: TGTGCCAGCCGACCGGACCTCGGCACAGATACGCAGTATTTT
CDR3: CASRPDLGTDTQYF

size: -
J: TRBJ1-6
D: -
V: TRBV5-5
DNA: TGTGCCAGCAGCTTGTTGGTGGATCTTAATTCACCCCTCCACTTT
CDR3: CASSLLVDLNSPLHF

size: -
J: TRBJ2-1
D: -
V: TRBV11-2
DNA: TGTGCCAGCAGCCACGGACTACTCGAATACAATGAGCAGTTCTTC
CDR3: CASSHGLLEYNEQFF

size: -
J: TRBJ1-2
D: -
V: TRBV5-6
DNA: TGTGCCAGCAGCTTGGCCCCACCGGAGGGTGGCTACACCTTC
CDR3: CASSLAPPEGGYTF

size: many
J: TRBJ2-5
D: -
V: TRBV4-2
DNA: TGTGCCAGCAGCCAAGACCCCCCGGGCGAACTTGGGGAGACCCAGTACTTC
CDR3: CASSQDPPGELGETQYF

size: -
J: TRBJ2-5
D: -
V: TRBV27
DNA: TGTGCCAGCAGTTTGTCGGGGGCCGTGGAGACCCAGTACTTC
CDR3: CASSLSGAVETQYF

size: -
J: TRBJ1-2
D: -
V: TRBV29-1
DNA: TGCAGCGTTGAACAGGGGCTGAGCACCTTC
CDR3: CSVEQGLSTF

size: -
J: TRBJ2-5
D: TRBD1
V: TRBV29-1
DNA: TGCAGCGTTGGGACAGGACAAGAGACCCAGTACTTC
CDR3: CSVGTGQETQYF

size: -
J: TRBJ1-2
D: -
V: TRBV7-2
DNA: TGTGCCAGCAGCTTAGTTACGGGGGGTTATGGCTACACCTTC
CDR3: CASSLVTGGYGYTF

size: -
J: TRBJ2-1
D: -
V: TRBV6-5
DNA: TGTGCCAGCAGTTACTCGGATGAGCAGTTCTTC
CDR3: CASSYSDEQFF

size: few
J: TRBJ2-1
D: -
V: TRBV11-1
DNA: TGTGCCAGCTTGTCAGCCTCCACCTACAATGAGCAGTTCTTC
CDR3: CASLSASTYNEQFF

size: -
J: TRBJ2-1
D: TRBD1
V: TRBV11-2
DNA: TGTGCCAGCAGCTTAAGGCCCACAGGGGACAATGAGCAGTTCTTC
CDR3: CASSLRPTGDNEQFF

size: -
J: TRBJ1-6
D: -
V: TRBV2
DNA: TGTGCCAGCAGTGAACAGGGAAGTTCACCCCTCCACTTT
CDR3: CASSEQGSSPLHF